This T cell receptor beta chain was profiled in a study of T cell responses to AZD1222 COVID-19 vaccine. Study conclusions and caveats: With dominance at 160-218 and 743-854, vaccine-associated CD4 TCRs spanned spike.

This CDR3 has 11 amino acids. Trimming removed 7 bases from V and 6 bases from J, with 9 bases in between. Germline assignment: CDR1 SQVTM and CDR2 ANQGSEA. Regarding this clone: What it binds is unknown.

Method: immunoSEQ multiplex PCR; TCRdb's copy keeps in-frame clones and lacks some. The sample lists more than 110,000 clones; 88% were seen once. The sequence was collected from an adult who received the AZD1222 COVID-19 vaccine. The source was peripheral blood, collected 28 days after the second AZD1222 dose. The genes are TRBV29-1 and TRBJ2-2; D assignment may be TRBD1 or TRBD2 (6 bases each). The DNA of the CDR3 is TGCAGCGCGAGGGGGGCCGGGGAGCTGTTTTTT. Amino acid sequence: CSARGAGELFF.